Detailed here is one T cell receptor (beta chain). What it recognizes is unknown. Sequencing was performed with immunoSEQ multiplex PCR; in TCRdb, only in-frame clones are kept and a portion is missing. The data show approximately 40,000 clones, roughly 80% seen once. Three pembrolizumab responders had their TCRs sequenced. The V and J ends lost 5 bases and 1 base, in that order; junction bases with no gene match: 11. The germline CDR1 and CDR2 sequences are SGHTA and FQGNSA. CDR3 length: 17 residues. The sample originates from a study of PD-1 blockade in mismatch repair-deficient tumors. Study observations and caveats: Tumor-resident clones, often undetectable pretreatment in blood, expanded then contracted after pembrolizumab.

This TCR came from an adult with mismatch repair-deficient cancer. The chain has TRBV7-2 and TRBJ1-2; 9 bases line up with TRBD1. Sample: peripheral blood, taken 4 weeks after starting pembrolizumab. The CDR3 protein is CASSPGGGQGYNYGYTF. The CDR3 region has the DNA TGTGCCAGCAGCCCCGGAGGGGGACAGGGTTATAACTATGGCTACACCTTC.